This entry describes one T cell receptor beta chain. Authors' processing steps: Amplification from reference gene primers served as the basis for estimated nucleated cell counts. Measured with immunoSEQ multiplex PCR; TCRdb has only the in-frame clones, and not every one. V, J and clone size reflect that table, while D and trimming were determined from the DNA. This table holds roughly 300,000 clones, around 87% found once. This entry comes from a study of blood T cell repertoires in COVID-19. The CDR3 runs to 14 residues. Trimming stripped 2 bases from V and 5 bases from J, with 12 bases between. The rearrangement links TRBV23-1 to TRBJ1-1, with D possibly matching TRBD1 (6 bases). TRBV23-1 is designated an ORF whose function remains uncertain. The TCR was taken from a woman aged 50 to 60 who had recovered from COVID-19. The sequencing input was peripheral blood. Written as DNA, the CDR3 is TGCGCCAGCAGTCAAGCCCCCGACAGGACTGAAGCTTTCTTT. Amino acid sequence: CASSQAPDRTEAFF.